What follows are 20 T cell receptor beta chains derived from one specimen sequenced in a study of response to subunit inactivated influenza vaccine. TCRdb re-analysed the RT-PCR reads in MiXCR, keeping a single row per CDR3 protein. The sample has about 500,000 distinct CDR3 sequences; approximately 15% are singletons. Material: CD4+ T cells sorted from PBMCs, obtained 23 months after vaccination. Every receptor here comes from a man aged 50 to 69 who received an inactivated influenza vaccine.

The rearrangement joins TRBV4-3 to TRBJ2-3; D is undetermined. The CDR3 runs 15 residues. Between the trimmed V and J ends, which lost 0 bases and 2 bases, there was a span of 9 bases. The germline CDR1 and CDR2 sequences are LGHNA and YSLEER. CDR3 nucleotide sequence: TGCGCCAGCAGCCAAGATTTGGCCTACACAGATACGCAGTATTTT. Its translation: CASSQDLAYTDTQYF.

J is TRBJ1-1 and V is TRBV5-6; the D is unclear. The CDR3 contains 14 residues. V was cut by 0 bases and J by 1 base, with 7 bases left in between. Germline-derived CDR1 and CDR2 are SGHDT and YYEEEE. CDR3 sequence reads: CASSLDSQNTEAFF. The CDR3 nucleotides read TGTGCCAGCAGCTTGGACAGCCAGAACACTGAAGCTTTCTTT.

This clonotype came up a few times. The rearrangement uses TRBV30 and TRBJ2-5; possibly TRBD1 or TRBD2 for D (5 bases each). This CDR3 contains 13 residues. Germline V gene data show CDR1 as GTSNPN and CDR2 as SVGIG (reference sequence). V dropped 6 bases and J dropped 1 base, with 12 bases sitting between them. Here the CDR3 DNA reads TGTGCCTGCACCCGGGGCGGCCAAGAGACCCAGTACTTC. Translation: CACTRGGQETQYF.

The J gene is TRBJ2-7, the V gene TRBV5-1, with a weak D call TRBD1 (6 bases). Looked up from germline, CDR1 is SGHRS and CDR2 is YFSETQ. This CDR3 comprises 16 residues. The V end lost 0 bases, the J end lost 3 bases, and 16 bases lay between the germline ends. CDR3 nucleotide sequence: TGCGCCAGCAGCTTGGCTGTGGGGGCGCGGTTCTACGAGCAGTACTTC. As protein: CASSLAVGARFYEQYF. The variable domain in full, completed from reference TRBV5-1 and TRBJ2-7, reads KAGVTQTPRYLIKTRGQQVTLSCSPISGHRSVSWYQQTPGQGLQFLFEYFSETQRNKGNFPGRFSGRQFSNSRSEMNVSTLELGDSALYLCASSLAVGARFYEQYFGPGTRLTVT.

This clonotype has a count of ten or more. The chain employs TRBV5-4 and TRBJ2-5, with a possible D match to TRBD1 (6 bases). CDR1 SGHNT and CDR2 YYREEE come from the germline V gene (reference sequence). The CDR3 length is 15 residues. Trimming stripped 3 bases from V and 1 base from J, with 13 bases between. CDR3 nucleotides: TGTGCCAGCAGCTCCACAGGGATGGGCCAAGAGACCCAGTACTTC. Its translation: CASSSTGMGQETQYF.

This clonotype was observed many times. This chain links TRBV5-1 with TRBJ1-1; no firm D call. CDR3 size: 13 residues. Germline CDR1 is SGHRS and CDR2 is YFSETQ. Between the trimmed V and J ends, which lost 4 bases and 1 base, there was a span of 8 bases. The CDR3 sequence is CASSIGRNTEAFF. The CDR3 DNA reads TGCGCCAGCAGCATAGGTCGGAACACTGAAGCTTTCTTT. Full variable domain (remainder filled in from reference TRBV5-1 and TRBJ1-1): KAGVTQTPRYLIKTRGQQVTLSCSPISGHRSVSWYQQTPGQGLQFLFEYFSETQRNKGNFPGRFSGRQFSNSRSEMNVSTLELGDSALYLCASSIGRNTEAFFGQGTRLTVV.

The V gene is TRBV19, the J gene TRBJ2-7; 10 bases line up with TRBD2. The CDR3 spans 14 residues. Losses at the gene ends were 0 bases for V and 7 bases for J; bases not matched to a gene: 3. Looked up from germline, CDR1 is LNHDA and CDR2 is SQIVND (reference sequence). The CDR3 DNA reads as TGTGCCAGTAGTATAGAAGCTAGCGGGAGAGAGCAGTACTTC. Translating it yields CASSIEASGREQYF.

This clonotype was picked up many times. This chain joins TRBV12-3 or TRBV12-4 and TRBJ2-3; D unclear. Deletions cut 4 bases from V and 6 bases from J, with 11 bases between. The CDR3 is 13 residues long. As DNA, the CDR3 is TGTGCCAGCAGTTCGGACCGGTGGGATACGCAGTATTTT. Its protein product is CASSSDRWDTQYF.

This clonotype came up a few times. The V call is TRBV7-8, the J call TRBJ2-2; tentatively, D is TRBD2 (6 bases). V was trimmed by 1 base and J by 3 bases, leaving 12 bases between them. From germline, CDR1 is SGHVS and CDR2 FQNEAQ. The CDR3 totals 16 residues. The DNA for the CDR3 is TGTGCCAGCAGCTTAGACCCGGGACTTTACACCGGGGAGCTGTTTTTT. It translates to CASSLDPGLYTGELFF.

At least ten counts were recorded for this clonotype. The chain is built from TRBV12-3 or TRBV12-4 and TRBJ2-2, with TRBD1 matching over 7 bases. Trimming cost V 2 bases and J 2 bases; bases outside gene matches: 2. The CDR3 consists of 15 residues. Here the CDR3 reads CASSLYRGNTGELFF. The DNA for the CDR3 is TGTGCCAGCAGTTTATACAGGGGAAACACCGGGGAGCTGTTTTTT.

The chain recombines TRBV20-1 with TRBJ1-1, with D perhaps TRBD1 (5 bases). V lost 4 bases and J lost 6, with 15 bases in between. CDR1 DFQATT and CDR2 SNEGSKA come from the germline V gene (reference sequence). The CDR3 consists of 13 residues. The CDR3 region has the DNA TGCAGTGCTAAAGTGGGGGTTATCCCTGAAGCTTTCTTT. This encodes CSAKVGVIPEAFF.

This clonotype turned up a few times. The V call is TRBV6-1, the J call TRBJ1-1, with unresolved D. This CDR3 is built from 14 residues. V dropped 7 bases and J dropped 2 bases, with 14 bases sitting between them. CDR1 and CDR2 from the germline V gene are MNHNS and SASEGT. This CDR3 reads CASIPAGFNTEAFF. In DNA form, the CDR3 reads TGTGCCAGCATCCCGGCGGGGTTTAACACTGAAGCTTTCTTT.

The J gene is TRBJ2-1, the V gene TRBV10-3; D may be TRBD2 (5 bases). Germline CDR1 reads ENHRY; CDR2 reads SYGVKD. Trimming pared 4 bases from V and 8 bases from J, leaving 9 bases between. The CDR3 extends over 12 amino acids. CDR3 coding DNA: TGTGCCATCAGTGGGGGAGAGGATGAGCAGTTCTTC. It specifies CAISGGEDEQFF.

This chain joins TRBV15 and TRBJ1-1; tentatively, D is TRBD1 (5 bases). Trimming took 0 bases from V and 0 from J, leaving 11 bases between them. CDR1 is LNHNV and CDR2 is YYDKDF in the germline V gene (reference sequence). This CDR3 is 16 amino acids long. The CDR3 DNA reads TGTGCCACCAGCAGAGACTACAGGCAACTGAACACTGAAGCTTTCTTT. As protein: CATSRDYRQLNTEAFF.

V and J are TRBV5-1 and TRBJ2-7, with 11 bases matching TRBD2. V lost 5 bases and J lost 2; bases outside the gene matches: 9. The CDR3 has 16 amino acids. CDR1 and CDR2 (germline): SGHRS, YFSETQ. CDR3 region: CASSSGTSGPTYEQYF. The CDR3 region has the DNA TGCGCCAGCAGTTCCGGGACTAGCGGACCCACCTACGAGCAGTACTTC.

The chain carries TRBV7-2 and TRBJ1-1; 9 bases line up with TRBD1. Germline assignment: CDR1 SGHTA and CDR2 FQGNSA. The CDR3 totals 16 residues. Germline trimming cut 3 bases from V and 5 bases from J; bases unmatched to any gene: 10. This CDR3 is CASSLHPGQGRTEAFF. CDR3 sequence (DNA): TGTGCCAGCAGCTTGCACCCGGGACAGGGTCGGACTGAAGCTTTCTTT.

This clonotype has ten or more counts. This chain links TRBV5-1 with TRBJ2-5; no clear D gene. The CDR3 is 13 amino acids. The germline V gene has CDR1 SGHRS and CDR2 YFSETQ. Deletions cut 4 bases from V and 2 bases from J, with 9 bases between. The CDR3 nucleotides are TGCGCCAGCAGCGGTAGGCAGCAAGAGACCCAGTACTTC. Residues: CASSGRQQETQYF.

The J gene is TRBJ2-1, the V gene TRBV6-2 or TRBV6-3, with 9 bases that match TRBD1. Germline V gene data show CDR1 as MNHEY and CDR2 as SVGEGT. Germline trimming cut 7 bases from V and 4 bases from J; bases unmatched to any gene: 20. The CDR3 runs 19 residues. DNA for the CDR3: TGTGCCAGCATCGGAGCCGGGACAGGGCTTCTAGCGGAATACAATGAGCAGTTCTTC. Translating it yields CASIGAGTGLLAEYNEQFF.

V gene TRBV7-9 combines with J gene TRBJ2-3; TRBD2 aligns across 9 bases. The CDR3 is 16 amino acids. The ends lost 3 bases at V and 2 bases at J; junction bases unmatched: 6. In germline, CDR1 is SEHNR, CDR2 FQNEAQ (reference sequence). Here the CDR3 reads CASSFWRGGDTDTQYF. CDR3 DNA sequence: TGTGCCAGCAGCTTTTGGCGGGGGGGAGACACAGATACGCAGTATTTT.

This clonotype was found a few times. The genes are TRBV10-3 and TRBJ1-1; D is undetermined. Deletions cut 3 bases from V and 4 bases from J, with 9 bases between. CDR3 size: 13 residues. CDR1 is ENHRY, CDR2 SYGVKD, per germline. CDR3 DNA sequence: TGTGCCATCAGTGACCCCCCGGGCACTGAAGCTTTCTTT. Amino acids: CAISDPPGTEAFF.